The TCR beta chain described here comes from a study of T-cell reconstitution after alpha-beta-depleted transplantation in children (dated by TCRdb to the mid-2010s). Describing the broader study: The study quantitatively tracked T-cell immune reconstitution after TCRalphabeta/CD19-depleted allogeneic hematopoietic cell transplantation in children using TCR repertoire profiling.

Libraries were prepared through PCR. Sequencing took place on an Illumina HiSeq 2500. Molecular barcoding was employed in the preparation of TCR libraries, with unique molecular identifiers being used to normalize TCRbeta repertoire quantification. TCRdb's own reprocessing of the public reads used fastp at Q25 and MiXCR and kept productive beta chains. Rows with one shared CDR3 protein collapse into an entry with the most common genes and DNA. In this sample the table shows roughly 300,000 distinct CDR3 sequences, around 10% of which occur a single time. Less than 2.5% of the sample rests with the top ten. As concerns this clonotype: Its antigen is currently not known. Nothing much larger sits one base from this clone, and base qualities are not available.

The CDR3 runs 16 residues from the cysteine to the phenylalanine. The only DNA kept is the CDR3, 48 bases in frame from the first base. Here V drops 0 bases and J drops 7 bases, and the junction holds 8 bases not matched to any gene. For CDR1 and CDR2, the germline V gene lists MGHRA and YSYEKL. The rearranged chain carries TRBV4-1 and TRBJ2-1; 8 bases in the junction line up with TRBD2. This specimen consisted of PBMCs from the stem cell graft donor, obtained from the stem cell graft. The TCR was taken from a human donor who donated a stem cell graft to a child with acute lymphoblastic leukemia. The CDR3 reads CASSQDTGGRLNEQFF. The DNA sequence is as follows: TGCGCCAGCAGCCAAGATACTGGCGGGAGGTTGAATGAGCAGTTCTTC.